This entry features one T cell receptor beta chain sequence. Its antigen is as yet unknown. A junction boundary mismatches the germline segment, possibly from a read error. These data come from a study of cytomegalovirus exposure and HLA in healthy donors. PCR primers comprised 60 Vbeta and 13 Jbeta primers. Profiled with immunoSEQ multiplex PCR; TCRdb holds only in-frame clones, not every one. The repertoire holds fewer than 250,000 clones, about three quarters seen once, with approximately 2% in the top ten. Study-wide results and caveats: The authors listed some 160 TCR beta chains as cytomegalovirus-associated.

Specimen: PBMCs. The origin of this receptor is a male donor in good health and CMV-seronegative.

The CDR3 sequence is CSSSWAPGQGLRETQYF. For the CDR3, the DNA is TGTTCCAGCAGCTGGGCTCCCGGACAGGGCCTCCGGGAGACCCAGTACTTC. V is TRBV7-9 and J is TRBJ2-5; 8 bases align to TRBD1. This CDR3 contains 17 residues. CDR1 SEHNR and CDR2 FQNEAQ come from the germline V gene (reference sequence).